This T cell receptor beta chain originates from a study of PD-1 blockade in classical Hodgkin lymphoma. Time point indicated: cycle 4 day 1 (C4D1), after more than five weeks of nivolumab. Every patient relapsed after autologous stem cell transplantation, and brentuximab vedotin exposure varied. Using immunoSEQ multiplex PCR, the repertoire was profiled, and TCRdb retains in-frame clones only, with some absent. The sample holds roughly 16,000 clones; roughly four fifths are singletons and the top ten take about 13%. The input for sequencing was peripheral blood mononuclear cells (PBMCs), taken before the fourth cycle of nivolumab. This TCR came from a human donor with classical Hodgkin lymphoma.

The CDR3 loop is CASSLDPGAGNEQFF. CDR3 nucleotide sequence: TGCGCCAGCAGCTTGGATCCGGGCGCGGGCAATGAGCAGTTCTTC. The chain employs TRBV5-1 and TRBJ2-1, with D possibly TRBD2 on 5 matching bases. This CDR3 spans 15 amino acids. Germline CDR1 reads SGHRS; CDR2 reads YFSETQ. Trimming stripped 0 bases from V and 6 bases from J, with 13 bases between. Full variable domain (remainder filled in from reference TRBV5-1 and TRBJ2-1): KAGVTQTPRYLIKTRGQQVTLSCSPISGHRSVSWYQQTPGQGLQFLFEYFSETQRNKGNFPGRFSGRQFSNSRSEMNVSTLELGDSALYLCASSLDPGAGNEQFFGPGTRLTVL.